These 5 T cell receptor beta chains share one sample of origin, sequenced in a study of T cell changes during pregnancy in multiple sclerosis. Profiling relied on immunoSEQ multiplex PCR, and the TCRdb table lists in-frame clones only, not all of them. This sample has 55,000 to 70,000 clones, with around nine tenths found just once. This specimen was peripheral blood, taken in the third trimester of pregnancy. Receptors were obtained from a female donor in good health, enrolled as a control in a pregnancy study.

The V gene is TRBV2, the J gene TRBJ1-4; 12 bases map to TRBD1. With V trimmed by 4 bases and J by 3 bases, 3 bases remained unmatched. The CDR3 sequence is 16 residues long. The germline CDR1 and CDR2 sequences are SNHLY and FYNNEI. This CDR3 reads CASSAWDRGPNEKLFF. Written as DNA, the CDR3 is TGTGCCAGCAGTGCGTGGGACAGGGGGCCTAATGAAAAACTGTTTTTT.

The V and J genes are TRBV28 and TRBJ2-3; maybe TRBD2 (6 bases). Trimming cost V 2 bases and J 6 bases, with 12 bases left between them. Germline V CDR1 and CDR2: MDHEN, SYDVKM. This CDR3 is built from 14 residues. CDR3 nucleotides: TGTGCCAGCAGTTTAGCTAGCGCGTTCGATACGCAGTATTTT. Its translation is CASSLASAFDTQYF.

The CDR3 nucleotides read TGTGCCTGGACTTGGGGGGGTGGCTATGGCTACACCTTC. This codes for CAWTWGGGYGYTF. This chain uses TRBV30 with TRBJ1-2; perhaps TRBD1 as D (5 bases). The CDR3 spans 13 residues. The V end lost 4 bases, the J end lost 4 bases, and 13 bases lay between the germline ends. Germline CDR1 is GTSNPN and CDR2 is SVGIG (reference sequence).

The gene calls are TRBV27 and TRBJ1-2, with no clear D. Germline CDR1 and CDR2: MNHEY and SMNVEV (reference sequence). V was clipped by 3 bases and J by 2 bases, with 13 bases between them. The CDR3 sequence is 15 residues long. The CDR3, as DNA: TGTGCCAGCAGTTTGAAGCCCCCGCCAAACTATGGCTACACCTTC. Translation gives CASSLKPPPNYGYTF.

This chain connects TRBV28 to TRBJ1-2; 9 bases map to TRBD1. The CDR3 length is 14 residues. The J segment lost 7 bases and the V segment lost 2 bases, leaving 5 bases of the junction unmatched. Germline V lookup: CDR1 MDHEN, CDR2 SYDVKM. The CDR3 nucleotides read TGTGCCAGCAGTTTACAACAGGGGGCAGGTGGCTACACCTTC. Translation: CASSLQQGAGGYTF.